This T cell receptor (beta chain) emerged from a study of shared clonotypes between healthy human individuals. Naive CD8 cells lacked CD45RO, underwent positive selection for CCR7 and left out terminally differentiated effector memory CD45RA+ cells. Profiled with immunoSEQ multiplex PCR; TCRdb holds only in-frame clones, not every one. The table shows 750,000 to 1,000,000 clones, with 85% to 95% occurring only once. This clone appeared a single time. This CDR3 contains 15 residues. Per the germline V gene, CDR1 is SGHTA and CDR2 is FQGNSA. The junction had 6 bases not matched to a gene; V was cut back by 3 bases and J by 5 bases.

The genes are TRBV7-2 and TRBJ2-5; TRBD1 matches 10 bases. The clonotype originates from a man in his thirties or forties in good health. The sequenced sample was naive CD8+ T cells sorted from blood. CDR3 nucleotide sequence: TGTGCCAGCAGCTTGAGGACAGGGGGTTGGGAGACCCAGTACTTC. Protein product: CASSLRTGGWETQYF.